Below, 10 T cell receptor beta chains from the same sample are listed, as sequenced in a study of beta chain features in type 1 diabetes. Sequencing targeted expressed TCRB transcripts, as all isolated RNA had been reverse transcribed. Profiling relied on immunoSEQ multiplex PCR, and the TCRdb table lists in-frame clones only, not all of them. The sample lists roughly 380,000 clones, about 20% seen once, with around 0.045% in the top ten. Sequenced: naive CD4+ T cells from blood. The receptors were gathered from a woman aged 18-29 years in good health.

The sample holds a few counts of this clone. This chain joins TRBV29-1 and TRBJ2-1; a possible D gene is TRBD1 (5 bases). This CDR3 has 12 residues. CDR1 and CDR2 from the germline V gene are SQVTM and ANQGSEA. The V end was cut by 4 bases, the J end by 7 bases, with 11 bases between. The CDR3 sequence is CSVARVENEQFF. The DNA for the CDR3 is TGCAGCGTTGCCAGGGTTGAAAATGAGCAGTTCTTC.

V and J are TRBV6-6 and TRBJ2-7; TRBD1 is a possible D gene (5 bases). CDR1 and CDR2 from the germline V gene are MNHNY and SVGAGI (reference sequence). The CDR3 has 13 residues. V lost 0 bases and J 6 bases, leaving 9 bases between the germline ends. In DNA, the CDR3 is TGTGCCAGCAGTTACTCCCAGGGCCTCGAGCAGTACTTC. Its translation: CASSYSQGLEQYF.

This rearrangement joins TRBV19 to TRBJ2-7, with no clear D. The germline V gene encodes CDR1 LNHDA and CDR2 SQIVND (reference sequence). This CDR3 region has 12 residues. V lost 1 base to trimming and J lost 5 bases, with 6 bases between them. The CDR3 spells CASSIAPDEQYF. The CDR3 coding sequence is TGTGCCAGTAGTATAGCCCCAGACGAGCAGTACTTC.

With respect to this clone: The same CDR3 arises from other DNA sequences in this sample as well. The chain is built from TRBV5-1 and TRBJ1-1; D gene unclear. In germline, CDR1 is SGHRS, CDR2 YFSETQ. This CDR3 is 14 amino acids long. V was cut by 0 bases and J by 0 bases, with 6 bases left in between. CDR3 sequence: CASSLGSVNTEAFF. The CDR3 DNA is TGCGCCAGCAGCTTGGGGTCGGTGAACACTGAAGCTTTCTTT.

The genes are TRBV4-3 and TRBJ1-1, with D unclear. CDR1 is LGHNA and CDR2 is YSLEER in the germline V gene. Trimming removed 0 bases from V and 9 bases from J, with 11 bases in between. The CDR3 totals 13 residues. CDR3 bases: TGCGCCAGCAGCCAAGACGGCAGAGGTAAAGCTTTCTTT. This gives the protein CASSQDGRGKAFF.

The V and J genes are TRBV5-1 and TRBJ2-5; possible D gene TRBD2, 6 bases. Trimming stripped 2 bases from V and 4 bases from J, with 18 bases between. The CDR3 is 16 amino acids. Germline values: CDR1 SGHRS, CDR2 YFSETQ. In DNA form, the CDR3 reads TGCGCCAGCAGCTTTAACCCCTCGGGGGTAGGAGAGACCCAGTACTTC. It encodes CASSFNPSGVGETQYF.

This clone has a handful of counts. This chain uses TRBV7-2 with TRBJ2-1; weak D call: TRBD2 (7 bases). The germline gives CDR1 SGHTA, CDR2 FQGNSA. V was trimmed by 2 bases and J by 6 bases, leaving 8 bases between them. CDR3 size: 13 residues. Here the CDR3 DNA reads TGTGCCAGCAGCTTAAGGGGGGGCAATGAGCAGTTCTTC. Encoded protein: CASSLRGGNEQFF.

This clone was picked up a small number of times. The J gene is TRBJ1-1, the V gene TRBV30; D ambiguous. V was pared by 2 bases and J by 2 bases, with 12 bases between. The CDR3 has 14 residues. Per germline, CDR1 GTSNPN and CDR2 SVGIG (reference sequence). The CDR3 loop reads CAWSNGGINTEAFF. DNA for the CDR3: TGTGCCTGGAGTAATGGAGGGATAAACACTGAAGCTTTCTTT.

This clone was picked up a small number of times. At one end the junction does not follow the germline gene, possibly because of a read error. This chain links TRBV7-7 with TRBJ2-5; 10 bases are a match to TRBD2. Germline loops: CDR1 SSHAT, CDR2 FNYEAQ (reference sequence). This CDR3 contains 16 residues. The chain's CDR3 is CASSSGLAALEETQYF. In nucleotides, the CDR3 is TGTGCTAGCAGCTCAGGACTAGCGGCTTTAGAAGAGACCCAGTACTTC. Together with reference TRBV7-7 and TRBJ2-5, the CDR3 gives the full variable domain: GAGVSQSPRYKVTKRGQDVTLRCDPISSHATLYWYQQALGQGPEFLTYFNYEAQPDKSGLPSDRFSAERPEGSISTLTIQRTEQRDSAMYRCASSSGLAALEETQYFGPGTRLLVL.

Turning to this clone: Other nucleotide sequences from this sample produce the same CDR3. V usage is TRBV29-1 and J usage is TRBJ2-3, with D possibly TRBD1 on 6 matching bases. Trimming took 7 bases from V and 4 from J, leaving 15 bases between them. This CDR3 has 13 residues. CDR1 SQVTM and CDR2 ANQGSEA come from the germline V gene. For the CDR3, the DNA is TGCAGCGAGGCGACAGGAGGAGCAGATACGCAGTATTTT. This encodes CSEATGGADTQYF.